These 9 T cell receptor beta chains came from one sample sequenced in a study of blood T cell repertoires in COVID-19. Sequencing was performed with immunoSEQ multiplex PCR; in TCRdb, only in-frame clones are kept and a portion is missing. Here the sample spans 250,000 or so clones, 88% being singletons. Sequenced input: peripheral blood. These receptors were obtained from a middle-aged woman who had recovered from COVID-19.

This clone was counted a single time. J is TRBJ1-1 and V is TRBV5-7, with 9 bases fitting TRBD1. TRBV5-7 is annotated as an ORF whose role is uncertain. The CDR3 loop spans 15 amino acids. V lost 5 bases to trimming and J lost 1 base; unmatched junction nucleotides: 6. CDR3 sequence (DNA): TGTGCCAGCAGGATACAGGGGGCCAGGAACACTGAAGCTTTCTTT. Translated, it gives CASRIQGARNTEAFF.

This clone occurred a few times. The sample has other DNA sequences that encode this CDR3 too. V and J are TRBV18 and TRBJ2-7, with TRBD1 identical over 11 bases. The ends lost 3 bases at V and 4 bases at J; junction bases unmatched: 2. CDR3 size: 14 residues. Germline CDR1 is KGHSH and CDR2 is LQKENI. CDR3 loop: CASSPGTGGYEQYF. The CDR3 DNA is TGTGCCAGCTCACCCGGGACAGGGGGTTACGAGCAGTACTTC.

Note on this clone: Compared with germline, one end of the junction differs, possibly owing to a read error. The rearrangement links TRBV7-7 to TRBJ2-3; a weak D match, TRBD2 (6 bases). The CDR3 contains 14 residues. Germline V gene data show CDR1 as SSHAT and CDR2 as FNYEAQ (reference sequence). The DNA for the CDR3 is TGTGCTAGCAGCCCACCCGGGGGTGGCGATACGCAGTATTTT. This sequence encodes CASSPPGGGDTQYF.

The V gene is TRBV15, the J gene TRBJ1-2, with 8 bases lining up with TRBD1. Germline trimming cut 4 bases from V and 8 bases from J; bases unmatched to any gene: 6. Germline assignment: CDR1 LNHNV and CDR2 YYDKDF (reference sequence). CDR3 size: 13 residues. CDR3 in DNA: TGTGCCACCAGCACCGACAGGGGCTTGGGCTACACCTTC. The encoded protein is CATSTDRGLGYTF.

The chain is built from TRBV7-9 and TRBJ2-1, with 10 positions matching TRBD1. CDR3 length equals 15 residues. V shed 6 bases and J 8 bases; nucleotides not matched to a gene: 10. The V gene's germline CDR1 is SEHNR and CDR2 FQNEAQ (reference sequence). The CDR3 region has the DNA TGTGCCAGCAGACAGACAGGGGGCGCAGGCGATGAGCAGTTCTTC. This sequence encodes CASRQTGGAGDEQFF.

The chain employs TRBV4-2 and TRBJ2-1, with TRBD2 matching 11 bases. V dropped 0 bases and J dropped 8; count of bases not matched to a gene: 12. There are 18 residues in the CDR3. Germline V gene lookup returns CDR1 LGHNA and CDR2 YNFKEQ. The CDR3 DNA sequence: TGTGCCAGCAGCCAAGATGGTACTAGCGGGAGCCATTTCGATGAGCAGTTCTTC. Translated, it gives CASSQDGTSGSHFDEQFF.

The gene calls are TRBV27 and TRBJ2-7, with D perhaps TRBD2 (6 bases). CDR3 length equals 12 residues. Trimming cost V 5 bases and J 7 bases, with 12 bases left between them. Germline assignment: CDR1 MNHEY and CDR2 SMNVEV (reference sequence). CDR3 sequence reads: CASSLGAGEQYF. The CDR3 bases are TGTGCCAGCAGTCTGGGCGCGGGGGAGCAGTACTTC.

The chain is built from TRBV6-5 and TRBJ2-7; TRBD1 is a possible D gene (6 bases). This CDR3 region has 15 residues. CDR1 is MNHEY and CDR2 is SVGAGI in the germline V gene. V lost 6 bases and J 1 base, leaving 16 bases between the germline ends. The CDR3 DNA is TGTGCCAGCAGCCCGGCCGGTCAGGGGTCCTACGAGCAGTACTTC. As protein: CASSPAGQGSYEQYF.

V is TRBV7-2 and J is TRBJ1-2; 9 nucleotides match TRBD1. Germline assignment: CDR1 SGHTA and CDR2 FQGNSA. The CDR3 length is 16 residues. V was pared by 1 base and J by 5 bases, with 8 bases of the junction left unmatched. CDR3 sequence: CASSLGVGQGGYGYTF. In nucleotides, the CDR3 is TGTGCCAGCAGCTTAGGGGTGGGACAGGGCGGATATGGCTACACCTTC.